This TCR beta chain was documented in a study of beta chain features in type 1 diabetes. Trimming took off 4 bases at V and 5 bases at J, with 9 bases between the two ends. CDR1 is ENHRY, CDR2 SYGVKD, per germline. The CDR3 length is 12 residues. Expressed TCRB transcripts were sequenced because the isolated RNA had all been reverse transcribed beforehand. Read counts averaged roughly 4 million for samples of naive, central memory and regulatory T cells. TCRdb keeps only in-frame clones here, not all; method: immunoSEQ multiplex PCR. The sample lists approximately 360,000 clones; 10% to 15% were seen once. Study-level findings and limits: Type 1 diabetes patients had TCRB CDR3s that were shorter (moderately but significantly so) in all four CD4+ subsets. Researchers cautioned that cDNA sequencing could over-represent cells with high TCR expression. Patients' naive, central memory and regulatory TCRB repertoires appeared more alike than those of healthy donors.

This clone was seen more than once but under ten times. What it recognizes is unknown. The receptor was isolated from a woman under 30 with type 1 diabetes. The chain carries TRBV10-3 and TRBJ2-7, with no clear D. The sequenced sample consisted of naive CD4+ T cells from blood. The CDR3 region is CAISGEPDEQYF. The CDR3 DNA follows: TGTGCCATCAGTGGTGAGCCGGACGAGCAGTACTTC.